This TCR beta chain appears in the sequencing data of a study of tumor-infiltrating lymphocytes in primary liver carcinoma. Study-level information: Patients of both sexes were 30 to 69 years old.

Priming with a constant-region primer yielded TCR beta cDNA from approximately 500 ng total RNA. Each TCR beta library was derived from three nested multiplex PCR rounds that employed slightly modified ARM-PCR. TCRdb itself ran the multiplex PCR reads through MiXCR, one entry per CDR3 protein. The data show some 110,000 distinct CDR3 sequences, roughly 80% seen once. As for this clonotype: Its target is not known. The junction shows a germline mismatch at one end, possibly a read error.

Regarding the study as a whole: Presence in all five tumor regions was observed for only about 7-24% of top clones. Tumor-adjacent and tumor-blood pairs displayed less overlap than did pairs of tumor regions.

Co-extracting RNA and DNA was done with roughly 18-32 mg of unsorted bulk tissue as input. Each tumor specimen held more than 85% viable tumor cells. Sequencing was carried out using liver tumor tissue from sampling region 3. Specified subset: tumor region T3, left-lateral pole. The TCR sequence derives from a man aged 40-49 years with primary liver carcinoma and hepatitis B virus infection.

This CDR3 reads CASSSGSATSYEQHF. The CDR3 nucleotides are TGTGCCAGCAGTTCAGGGTCGGCCACATCCTACGAGCAGCACTTC. The J gene is TRBJ2-7, the V gene TRBV12-3 or TRBV12-4, with D maybe TRBD1 (5 bases). The length of the CDR3 is 15 residues.